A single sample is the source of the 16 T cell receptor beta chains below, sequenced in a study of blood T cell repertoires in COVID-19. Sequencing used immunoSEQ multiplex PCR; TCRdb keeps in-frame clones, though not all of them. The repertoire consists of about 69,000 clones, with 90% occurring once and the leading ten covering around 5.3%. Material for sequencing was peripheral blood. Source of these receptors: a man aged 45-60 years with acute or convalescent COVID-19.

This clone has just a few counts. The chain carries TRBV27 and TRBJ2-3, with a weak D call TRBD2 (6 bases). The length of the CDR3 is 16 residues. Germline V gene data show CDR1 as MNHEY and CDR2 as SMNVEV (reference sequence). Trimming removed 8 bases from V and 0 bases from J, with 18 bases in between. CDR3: CASSSVTGVSTDTQYF. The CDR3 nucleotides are TGTGCCAGCTCGTCCGTAACGGGAGTGAGCACAGATACGCAGTATTTT.

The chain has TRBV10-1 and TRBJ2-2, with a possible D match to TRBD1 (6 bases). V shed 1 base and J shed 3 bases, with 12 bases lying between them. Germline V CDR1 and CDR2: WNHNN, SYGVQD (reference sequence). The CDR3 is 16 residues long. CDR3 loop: CASSEWGRVDTGELFF. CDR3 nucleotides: TGCGCCAGCAGTGAGTGGGGGCGCGTAGACACCGGGGAGCTGTTTTTT.

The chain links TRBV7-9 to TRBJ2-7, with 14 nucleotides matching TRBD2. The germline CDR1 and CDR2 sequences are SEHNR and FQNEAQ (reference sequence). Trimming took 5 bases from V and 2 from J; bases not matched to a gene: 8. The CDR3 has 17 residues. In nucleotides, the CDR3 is TGTGCCAGCAGCCTCAGACTAGCGGGAGGGCCCGCCTACGAGCAGTACTTC. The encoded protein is CASSLRLAGGPAYEQYF. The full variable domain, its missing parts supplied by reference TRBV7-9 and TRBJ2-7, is DTGVSQNPRHKITKRGQNVTFRCDPISEHNRLYWYRQTLGQGPEFLTYFQNEAQLEKSRLLSDRFSAERPKGSFSTLEIQRTEQGDSAMYLCASSLRLAGGPAYEQYFGPGTRLTVT.

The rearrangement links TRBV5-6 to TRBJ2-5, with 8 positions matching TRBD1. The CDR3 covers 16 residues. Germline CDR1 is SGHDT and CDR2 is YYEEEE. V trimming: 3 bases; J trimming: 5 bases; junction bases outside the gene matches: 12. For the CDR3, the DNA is TGTGCCAGCAGCTCACCGACAGGGGTATCGTGGGAGACCCAGTACTTC. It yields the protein CASSSPTGVSWETQYF.

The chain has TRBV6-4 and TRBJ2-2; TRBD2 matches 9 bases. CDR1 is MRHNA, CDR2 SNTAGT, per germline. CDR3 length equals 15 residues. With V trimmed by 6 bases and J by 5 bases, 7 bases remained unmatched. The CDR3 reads CASREGTSSTGELFF. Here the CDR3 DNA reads TGTGCCAGCAGAGAAGGGACTAGCTCTACCGGGGAGCTGTTTTTT.

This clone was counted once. The CDR3 nucleotides are TGTGCCAGCAGGACAGAGTTTCTCAATCAGCCCCAGCATTTT. This translates into CASRTEFLNQPQHF. The V call is TRBV19, the J call TRBJ1-5, with a tentative D call TRBD1 (6 bases). Trimming cost V 9 bases and J 3 bases, with 15 bases left between them. Germline V lookup: CDR1 LNHDA, CDR2 SQIVND (reference sequence). This CDR3 comprises 14 residues.

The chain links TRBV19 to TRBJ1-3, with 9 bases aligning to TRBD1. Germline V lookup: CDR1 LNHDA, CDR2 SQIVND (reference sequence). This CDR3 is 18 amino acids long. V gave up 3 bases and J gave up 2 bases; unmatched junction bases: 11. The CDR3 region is CASSIPGQGREAGNTIYF. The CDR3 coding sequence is TGTGCCAGTAGTATCCCCGGACAGGGGCGGGAGGCTGGAAACACCATATATTTT.

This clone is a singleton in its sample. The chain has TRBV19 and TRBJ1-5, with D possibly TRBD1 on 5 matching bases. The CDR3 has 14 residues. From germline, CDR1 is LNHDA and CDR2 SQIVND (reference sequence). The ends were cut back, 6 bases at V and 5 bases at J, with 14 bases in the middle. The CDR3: CASSAARADQPQHF. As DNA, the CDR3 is TGTGCCAGTAGCGCCGCCAGGGCAGATCAGCCCCAGCATTTT.

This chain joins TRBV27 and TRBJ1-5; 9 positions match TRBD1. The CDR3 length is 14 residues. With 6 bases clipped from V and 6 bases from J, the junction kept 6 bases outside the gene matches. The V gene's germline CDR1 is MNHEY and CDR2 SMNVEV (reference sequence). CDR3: CASRTGGIFQPQHF. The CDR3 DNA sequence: TGTGCCAGCAGGACAGGGGGAATATTTCAGCCCCAGCATTTT.

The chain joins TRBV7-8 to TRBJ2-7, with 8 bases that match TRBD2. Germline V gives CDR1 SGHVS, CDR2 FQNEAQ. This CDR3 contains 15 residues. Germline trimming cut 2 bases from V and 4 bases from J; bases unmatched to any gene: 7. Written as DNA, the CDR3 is TGTGCCAGCAGCTTACTGGGGGCGGGGGGTTACGAGCAGTACTTC. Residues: CASSLLGAGGYEQYF.

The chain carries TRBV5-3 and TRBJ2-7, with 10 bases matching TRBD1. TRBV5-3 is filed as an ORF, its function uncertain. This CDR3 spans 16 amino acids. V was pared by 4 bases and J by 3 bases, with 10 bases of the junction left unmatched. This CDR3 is CARSPSPTGGFYEQYF. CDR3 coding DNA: TGTGCCAGAAGCCCCTCCCCGACAGGGGGCTTCTACGAGCAGTACTTC.

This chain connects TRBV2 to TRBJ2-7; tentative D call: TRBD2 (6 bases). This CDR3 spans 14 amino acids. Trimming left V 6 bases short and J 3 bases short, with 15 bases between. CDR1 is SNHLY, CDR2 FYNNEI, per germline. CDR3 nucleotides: TGTGCCAGCAGCGAGGGACTCACCATCTACGAGCAGTACTTC. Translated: CASSEGLTIYEQYF.

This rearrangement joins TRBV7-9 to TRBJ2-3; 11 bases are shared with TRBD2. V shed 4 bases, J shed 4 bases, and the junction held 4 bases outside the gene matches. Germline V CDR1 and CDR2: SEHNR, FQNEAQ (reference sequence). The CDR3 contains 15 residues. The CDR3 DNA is TGTGCCAGCAGCTCCTTAGCGGGAGGGGCAGATACGCAGTATTTT. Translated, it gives CASSSLAGGADTQYF.

As DNA, the CDR3 is TGTGCCAGCTCACCGGGCAGGGTGGTAGATACGCAGTATTTT. Protein sequence: CASSPGRVVDTQYF. The V gene is TRBV18, the J gene TRBJ2-3, with D perhaps TRBD1 (5 bases). Germline CDR1 reads KGHSH; CDR2 reads LQKENI. Trimming removed 3 bases at V and 5 bases at J, with 12 bases between. The length of the CDR3 is 14 residues. The variable domain in full, with the rest retrieved from reference TRBV18 and TRBJ2-3, is NAGVMQNPRHLVRRRGQEARLRCSPMKGHSHVYWYRQLPEEGLKFMVYLQKENIIDESGMPKERFSAEFPKEGPSILRIQQVVRGDSAAYFCASSPGRVVDTQYFGPGTRLTVL.

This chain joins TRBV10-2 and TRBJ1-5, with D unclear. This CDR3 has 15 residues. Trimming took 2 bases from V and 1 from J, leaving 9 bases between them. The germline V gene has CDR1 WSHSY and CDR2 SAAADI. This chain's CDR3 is CASSEAGISNQPQHF. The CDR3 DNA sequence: TGCGCCAGCAGTGAGGCAGGAATAAGCAATCAGCCCCAGCATTTT.

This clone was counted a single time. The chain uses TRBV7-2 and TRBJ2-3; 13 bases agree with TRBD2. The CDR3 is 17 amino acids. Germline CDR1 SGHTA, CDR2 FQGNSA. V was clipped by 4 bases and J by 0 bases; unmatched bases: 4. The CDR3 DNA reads TGTGCCAGCAGCTCGGGACTAGCGGGGCATAGCACAGATACGCAGTATTTT. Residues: CASSSGLAGHSTDTQYF.